This T cell receptor beta chain was recovered during a study of blood T cells in healthy people across ages. In this sample, this clonotype turned up a few times. For the second PCR, which ran for 7 to 11 cycles, a sample-barcoded 5' primer and a J-beta primer mix were used. TCRdb reanalysed the 5' RACE reads using MiXCR and keeps one entry per CDR3 protein. Of a few hundred thousand distinct CDR3 sequences listed, 27% were seen once; the top ten hold approximately 3.7%. CDR3 size: 15 residues. Trimming removed 5 bases from V and 0 bases from J; junction bases left unmatched: 6. Per the germline V gene, CDR1 is MNHEY and CDR2 is SMNVEV (reference sequence). The data were also submitted as part of a second study, on T cells of mothers and their children.

This sequence originates from a boy aged 2-15 years in good health. Specimen: blood. V gene TRBV27 combines with J gene TRBJ1-1; 7 bases match TRBD1. The CDR3 is CASSADRLMNTEAFF. The CDR3 nucleotides read TGTGCCAGCAGTGCGGACAGGCTCATGAACACTGAAGCTTTCTTT.